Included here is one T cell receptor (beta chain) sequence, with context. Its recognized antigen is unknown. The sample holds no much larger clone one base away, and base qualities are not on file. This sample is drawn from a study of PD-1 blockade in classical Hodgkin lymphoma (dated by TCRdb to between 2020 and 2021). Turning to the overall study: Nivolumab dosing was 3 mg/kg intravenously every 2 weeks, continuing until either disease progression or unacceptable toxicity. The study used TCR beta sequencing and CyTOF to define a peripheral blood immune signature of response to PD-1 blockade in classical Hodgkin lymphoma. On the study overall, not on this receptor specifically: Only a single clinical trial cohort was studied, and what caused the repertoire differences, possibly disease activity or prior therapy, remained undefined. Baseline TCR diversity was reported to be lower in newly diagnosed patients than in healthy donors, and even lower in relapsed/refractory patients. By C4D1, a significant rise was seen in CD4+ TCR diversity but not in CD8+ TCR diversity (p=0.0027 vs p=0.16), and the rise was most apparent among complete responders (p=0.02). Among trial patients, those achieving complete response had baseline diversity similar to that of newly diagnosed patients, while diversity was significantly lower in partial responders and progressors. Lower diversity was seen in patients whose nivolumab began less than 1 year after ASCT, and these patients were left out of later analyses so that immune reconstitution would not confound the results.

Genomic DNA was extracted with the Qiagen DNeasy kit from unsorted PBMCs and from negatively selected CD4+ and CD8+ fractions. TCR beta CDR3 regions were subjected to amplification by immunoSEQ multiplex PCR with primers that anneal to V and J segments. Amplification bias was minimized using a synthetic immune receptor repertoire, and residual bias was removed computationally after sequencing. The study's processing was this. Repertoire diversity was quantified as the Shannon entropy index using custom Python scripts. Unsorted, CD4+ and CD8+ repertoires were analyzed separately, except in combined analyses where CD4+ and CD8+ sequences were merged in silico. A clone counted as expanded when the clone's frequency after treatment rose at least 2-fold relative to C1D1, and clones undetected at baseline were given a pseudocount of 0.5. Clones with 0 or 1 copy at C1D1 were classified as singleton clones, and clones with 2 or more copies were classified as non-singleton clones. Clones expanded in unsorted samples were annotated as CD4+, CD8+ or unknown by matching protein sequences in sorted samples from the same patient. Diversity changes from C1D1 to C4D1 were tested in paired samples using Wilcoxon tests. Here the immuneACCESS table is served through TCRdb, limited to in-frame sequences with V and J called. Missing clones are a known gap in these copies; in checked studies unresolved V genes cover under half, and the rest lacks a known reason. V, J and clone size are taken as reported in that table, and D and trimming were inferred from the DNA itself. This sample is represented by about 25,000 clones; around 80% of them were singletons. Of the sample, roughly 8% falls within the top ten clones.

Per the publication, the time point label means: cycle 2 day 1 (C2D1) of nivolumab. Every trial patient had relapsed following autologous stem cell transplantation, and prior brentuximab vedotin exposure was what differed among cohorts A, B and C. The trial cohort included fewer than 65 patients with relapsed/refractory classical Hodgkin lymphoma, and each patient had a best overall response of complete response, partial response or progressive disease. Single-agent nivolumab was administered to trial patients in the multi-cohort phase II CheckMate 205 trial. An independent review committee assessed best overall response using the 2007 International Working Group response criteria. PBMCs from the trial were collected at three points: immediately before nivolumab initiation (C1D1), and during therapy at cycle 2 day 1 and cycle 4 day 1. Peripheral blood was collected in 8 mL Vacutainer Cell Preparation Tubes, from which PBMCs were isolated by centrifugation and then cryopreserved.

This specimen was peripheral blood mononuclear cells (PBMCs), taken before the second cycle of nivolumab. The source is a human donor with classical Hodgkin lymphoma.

CDR3 loop: CASSLEGVVWEKLFF. The nucleotide sequence reads TGTGCCAGCAGCTTGGAAGGGGTGGTGTGGGAAAAACTGTTTTTT. Recombination linked TRBV5-5 to TRBJ1-4; a tentative D call is TRBD1 (5 bases match). In the germline V gene (reference sequence), CDR1 corresponds to SGHKS and CDR2 to YYEKEE. V sheds 0 bases and J sheds 8 bases, leaving 14 bases between their ends. Its CDR3 holds 15 amino acids, cysteine through phenylalanine. Only the CDR3 DNA stays, 45 bases, in frame from base 1.